What follows are 26 T cell receptor beta chains derived from one specimen sequenced in a study of cytomegalovirus exposure and HLA in healthy donors. The primer mix had 60 Vbeta and 13 Jbeta primers. Clones were sequenced by immunoSEQ multiplex PCR, and TCRdb holds only the in-frame ones, with some missing. The sample records about 110,000 clones, over 60% being singletons. The sequenced material came from PBMCs. These receptors originate from a woman in her sixties or seventies in good health and CMV-seropositive.

J is TRBJ2-1 and V is TRBV11-1; 8 nucleotides agree with TRBD2. Germline CDR1 and CDR2: SGHAT and FQDESV (reference sequence). This CDR3 is 17 amino acids long. V lost 5 bases to trimming and J lost 5 bases; unmatched junction nucleotides: 14. The CDR3 bases are TGTGCCAGCAGCATCACCGAAGGGGGGACTAGGGACAATGAGCAGTTCTTC. It translates to CASSITEGGTRDNEQFF.

Here the CDR3 reads CAWIGYREQEGGELFF. The CDR3 bases are TGTGCCTGGATAGGGTATCGGGAACAGGAGGGTGGGGAGCTGTTTTTT. This sequence joins TRBV30 and TRBJ2-2; weak D call: TRBD2 (6 bases). The germline V gene encodes CDR1 GTSNPN and CDR2 SVGIG (reference sequence). The CDR3 extends over 16 amino acids. V dropped 4 bases and J dropped 8 bases, with 23 bases sitting between them.

The chain links TRBV6-5 to TRBJ1-2; D may be TRBD1 (5 bases). CDR3 length: 16 residues. Germline-derived CDR1 and CDR2 are MNHEY and SVGAGI. Trimming cost V 0 bases and J 1 base, with 12 bases left between them. The CDR3 DNA reads TGTGCCAGCAGTTACTCGGCGGGGGTTGGTAACTATGGCTACACCTTC. It specifies CASSYSAGVGNYGYTF.

This chain joins TRBV9 and TRBJ1-2; D call uncertain. Trimming removed 3 bases at V and 6 bases at J, with 15 bases between. The CDR3 loop spans 14 amino acids. Germline V gives CDR1 SGDLS, CDR2 YYNGEE. CDR3 DNA sequence: TGTGCCAGCAGCGGACAACACCTCGGGAATGGCTACACCTTC. Translated: CASSGQHLGNGYTF.

The chain recombines TRBV10-3 with TRBJ1-3; D may be TRBD1 (5 bases). V was cut by 6 bases and J by 10 bases, with 28 bases left in between. CDR3 size: 17 residues. Germline V gives CDR1 ENHRY, CDR2 SYGVKD. For the CDR3, the DNA is TGTGCCATCAGGGATCCGACCCCTCGCGCAGGGAAGGGGACCATATATTTT. It translates to CAIRDPTPRAGKGTIYF.

This clone was recorded a few times. CDR3 in amino acids: CASSVSSYGYTF. The DNA of the CDR3 is TGTGCCAGCAGTGTGAGTAGCTATGGCTACACCTTC. This chain uses TRBV28 with TRBJ1-2; D gene uncertain. Trimming pared 5 bases from V and 4 bases from J, leaving 8 bases between. This CDR3 is built from 12 residues. From germline, CDR1 is MDHEN and CDR2 SYDVKM.

The gene calls are TRBV6-5 and TRBJ2-5; the D gene is possibly TRBD2 (5 bases). Germline CDR1 is MNHEY and CDR2 is SVGAGI. Trimming took 2 bases from V and 0 from J, leaving 10 bases between them. This CDR3 contains 15 residues. The CDR3: CASSYQLLDQETQYF. The CDR3 nucleotides are TGTGCCAGCAGTTACCAGCTACTAGACCAAGAGACCCAGTACTTC.

This chain links TRBV7-2 with TRBJ1-5; no firm D call. Trimming removed 5 bases at V and 4 bases at J, with 6 bases between. CDR3 size: 12 residues. Germline V gene sequence: CDR1 SGHTA, CDR2 FQGNSA. CDR3 loop: CASSPHNQPQHF. CDR3 nucleotide sequence: TGTGCCAGCAGCCCACATAATCAGCCCCAGCATTTT.

The chain joins TRBV9 to TRBJ2-3; D possibly corresponds to TRBD2 (5 bases). V dropped 0 bases and J dropped 4 bases, with 12 bases sitting between them. Germline CDR1 reads SGDLS; CDR2 reads YYNGEE. There are 15 residues in the CDR3. The CDR3 DNA reads TGTGCCAGCAGCGTAGGAGGGTTTGGAGCAGATACGCAGTATTTT. Encoded protein: CASSVGGFGADTQYF.

The rearrangement uses TRBV10-3 and TRBJ1-2, with 8 bases identical to TRBD1. The CDR3 has 14 residues. The V segment lost 2 bases and the J segment 4 bases; nucleotides outside the gene matches: 3. The germline CDR1 and CDR2 sequences are ENHRY and SYGVKD. The CDR3 DNA is TGTGCCATCAGTGAGGGACAGGGAGCCTATGGCTACACCTTC. Protein sequence: CAISEGQGAYGYTF.

The CDR3 reads CASSLERGSPLHF. In DNA form, the CDR3 reads TGTGCCAGCAGCTTGGAAAGGGGTTCACCCCTCCACTTT. V is TRBV11-3 and J is TRBJ1-6; maybe TRBD1 (5 bases). Between the trimmed V and J ends, which lost 3 bases and 9 bases, there was a span of 9 bases. The germline V gene has CDR1 SGHNT and CDR2 YENEEA. This CDR3 contains 13 residues.

This chain connects TRBV28 to TRBJ1-5; 10 nucleotides agree with TRBD1. V lost 3 bases and J lost 6; bases outside the gene matches: 11. The CDR3 is 17 amino acids. Germline V gene sequence: CDR1 MDHEN, CDR2 SYDVKM. The DNA for the CDR3 is TGTGCCAGCAGTTTCGCTTTGGGGACAGGGGTAGGTCAGCCCCAGCATTTT. Protein: CASSFALGTGVGQPQHF.

J is TRBJ1-1 and V is TRBV19; tentative D call: TRBD1 (6 bases). V shed 1 base and J shed 5 bases, with 8 bases lying between them. CDR3 length: 13 residues. In germline, CDR1 is LNHDA, CDR2 SQIVND (reference sequence). The CDR3 DNA is TGTGCCAGTAGTATAGCAGGGGAAACTGAAGCTTTCTTT. Protein sequence: CASSIAGETEAFF.

The chain uses TRBV5-5 and TRBJ1-1; TRBD1 agrees at 7 bases. The germline V gene encodes CDR1 SGHKS and CDR2 YYEKEE (reference sequence). CDR3 length equals 15 residues. V dropped 4 bases and J dropped 0; count of bases not matched to a gene: 6. CDR3 region: CASSLRTGMNTEAFF. The CDR3 DNA is TGTGCCAGCAGCCTGCGGACAGGTATGAACACTGAAGCTTTCTTT.

The chain couples TRBV10-2 to TRBJ2-7, with D perhaps TRBD2 (5 bases). The germline CDR1 and CDR2 sequences are WSHSY and SAAADI. Deletions cut 0 bases from V and 4 bases from J, with 13 bases between. The CDR3 spans 15 residues. For the CDR3, the DNA is TGCGCCAGCAGTGAGTCGACGGGGAGACTTTACGAGCAGTACTTC. Translated, it gives CASSESTGRLYEQYF.

The rearrangement links TRBV18 to TRBJ2-3; the match to TRBD2 covers 9 bases. Losses at the gene ends were 1 base for V and 1 base for J; bases not matched to a gene: 0. The CDR3 length is 15 residues. Germline lookup yields CDR1 KGHSH and CDR2 LQKENI. CDR3 residues: CASSPLAGGTDTQYF. CDR3 DNA: TGTGCCAGCTCACCACTAGCGGGGGGCACAGATACGCAGTATTTT.

The chain recombines TRBV9 with TRBJ2-3, with TRBD2 identical over 10 bases. V gave up 0 bases and J gave up 5 bases; unmatched junction bases: 6. CDR1 and CDR2 from the germline V gene are SGDLS and YYNGEE. The length of the CDR3 is 16 residues. The DNA for the CDR3 is TGTGCCAGCAGCGTAGGCGTTCTAGCGGGAGTAGATACGCAGTATTTT. It yields the protein CASSVGVLAGVDTQYF. The variable domain in full, with the rest retrieved from reference TRBV9 and TRBJ2-3, is DSGVTQTPKHLITATGQRVTLRCSPRSGDLSVYWYQQSLDQGLQFLIQYYNGEERAKGNILERFSAQQFPDLHSELNLSSLELGDSALYFCASSVGVLAGVDTQYFGPGTRLTVL.

The chain uses TRBV7-9 and TRBJ2-4, with 15 bases matching TRBD2. With 5 bases clipped from V and 3 bases from J, the junction kept 8 bases outside the gene matches. From germline, CDR1 is SEHNR and CDR2 FQNEAQ (reference sequence). The CDR3 spans 18 residues. CDR3 amino acids: CASSRGLAGGRVKNIQYF. CDR3 nucleotides: TGTGCCAGCAGCCGTGGACTAGCGGGAGGGCGTGTCAAAAACATTCAGTACTTC.

The chain joins TRBV2 to TRBJ2-4, with 8 nucleotides matching TRBD1. V gave up 4 bases and J gave up 3 bases; unmatched junction bases: 5. CDR1 SNHLY and CDR2 FYNNEI come from the germline V gene. The CDR3 length is 15 residues. CDR3 coding DNA: TGTGCCAGCAGTGTGGACAGGGTTGGCAAAAACATTCAGTACTTC. Protein product: CASSVDRVGKNIQYF.

This clone has more than one count but fewer than ten. The chain carries TRBV18 and TRBJ1-5; no firm D call. CDR1 KGHSH and CDR2 LQKENI come from the germline V gene. The CDR3 is made up of 13 amino acids. With 0 bases removed from V and 11 bases from J, the gap between germline ends came to 11 bases. As DNA, the CDR3 is TGTGCCAGCTCACCACCGTTCCCGATAGCCCAGCATTTT. As protein: CASSPPFPIAQHF.

In regard to this clone: The junction departs from the called germline gene at one end, perhaps through a read error. J is TRBJ2-1 and V is TRBV7-9; 7 nucleotides align to TRBD2. Germline V gives CDR1 SEHNR, CDR2 FQNEAQ (reference sequence). This CDR3 comprises 15 residues. The CDR3, as DNA: TGTTCCAGCAGAGAAAACCGGGCCCGGGGGGATGAGCAGTTCTTC. Encoded protein: CSSRENRARGDEQFF.

The chain has TRBV30 and TRBJ1-2, with D possibly being TRBD1 (5 bases). The CDR3 consists of 13 residues. CDR1 is GTSNPN and CDR2 is SVGIG in the germline V gene (reference sequence). The V end lost 1 base, the J end lost 2 bases, and 8 bases lay between the germline ends. CDR3 bases: TGTGCCTGGAGTGCAGGGCACAACTATGGCTACACCTTC. Translated, it gives CAWSAGHNYGYTF.

The chain has TRBV10-3 and TRBJ1-2, with D hard to call. The CDR3 covers 12 residues. Germline CDR1 ENHRY, CDR2 SYGVKD. V shed 0 bases and J shed 7 bases, with 6 bases lying between them. CDR3 in DNA: TGTGCCATCAGTGAGTCGGCGGGTGGCTACACCTTC. Its protein product is CAISESAGGYTF.

The chain links TRBV27 to TRBJ1-5, with D possibly being TRBD1 (5 bases). V lost 8 bases, J lost 0 bases, and 11 bases lay in between. The CDR3 covers 14 residues. Looked up from germline, CDR1 is MNHEY and CDR2 is SMNVEV (reference sequence). The CDR3 coding sequence is TGTGCCAGCGACGACAGATATAGCAATCAGCCCCAGCATTTT. Protein product: CASDDRYSNQPQHF.

Notes on this clone: Other nucleotide sequences in the sample specify the same CDR3. This chain uses TRBV9 with TRBJ2-1, with 11 bases matching TRBD2. This CDR3 spans 16 amino acids. Germline-derived CDR1 and CDR2 are SGDLS and YYNGEE. The ends lost 2 bases at V and 0 bases at J; junction bases unmatched: 1. The CDR3 DNA is TGTGCCAGCAGCGTTGGGACTAGCGGCTCCTACAATGAGCAGTTCTTC. The encoded protein is CASSVGTSGSYNEQFF.

The J gene is TRBJ2-7, the V gene TRBV6-5; D ambiguous. Deletions cut 6 bases from V and 6 bases from J, with 9 bases between. Germline V gene sequence: CDR1 MNHEY, CDR2 SVGAGI. The CDR3 covers 11 residues. CDR3 loop: CASSPFLEQYF. CDR3 nucleotide sequence: TGTGCCAGCAGCCCCTTCCTCGAGCAGTACTTC.